Following are 12 T cell receptor beta chains from one sample sequenced in a study of blood T cell repertoires in COVID-19. The assay was immunoSEQ multiplex PCR, and TCRdb's table has in-frame clones only and misses some. The table has around 250,000 clones, roughly four fifths seen once. Source material: peripheral blood. Source of these receptors: a young man who had recovered from COVID-19.

This clone came up once. The chain has TRBV7-2 and TRBJ2-5; TRBD2 agrees at 8 bases. Per the germline V gene, CDR1 is SGHTA and CDR2 is FQGNSA. The CDR3 spans 16 residues. With V trimmed by 4 bases and J by 4 bases, 11 bases remained unmatched. Written as DNA, the CDR3 is TGTGCCAGCAGCTCACTATCGGGGGGGCTTTTAGAGACCCAGTACTTC. Its protein product is CASSSLSGGLLETQYF.

CDR3 sequence: CASSQGVAEKQFF. The CDR3 bases are TGTGCCAGCAGCCAAGGAGTAGCCGAGAAGCAGTTCTTC. The rearrangement joins TRBV3-1 (or the pseudogene TRBV3-2) to TRBJ2-1, with unresolved D. In germline, CDR1 is LGHDT, CDR2 YNNKEL (reference sequence). This CDR3 comprises 13 residues. V dropped 1 base and J dropped 11 bases, with 12 bases sitting between them.

The V call is TRBV10-3, the J call TRBJ1-1; D ambiguous. Germline V gene data show CDR1 as ENHRY and CDR2 as SYGVKD. The V end lost 10 bases, the J end lost 3 bases, and 15 bases lay between the germline ends. This CDR3 region has 13 residues. Here the CDR3 reads CATTLQRDTEAFF. In nucleotides, the CDR3 is TGTGCCACTACCCTACAGCGGGACACTGAAGCTTTCTTT.

This rearrangement joins TRBV28 to TRBJ1-2; D might be TRBD1 (6 bases). CDR1 MDHEN and CDR2 SYDVKM come from the germline V gene. V lost 5 bases and J lost 3, with 19 bases in between. The CDR3 has 16 residues. This chain's CDR3 is CASSPAQGVEDYGYTF. The CDR3, as DNA: TGTGCCAGCAGTCCAGCACAGGGTGTGGAGGACTATGGCTACACCTTC.

The V gene is TRBV2, the J gene TRBJ2-7; TRBD2 matches at 7 bases. After removal of 6 bases from V and 6 bases from J, the junction contained 5 bases not matched to a gene. Looked up from germline, CDR1 is SNHLY and CDR2 is FYNNEI. The CDR3 runs to 12 residues. CDR3 loop: CASSKRGPEQYF. In DNA, the CDR3 is TGTGCCAGCAGCAAGCGGGGCCCCGAGCAGTACTTC.

The rearrangement uses TRBV7-9 and TRBJ1-2; D not certain. Germline CDR1 SEHNR, CDR2 FQNEAQ (reference sequence). The CDR3 sequence is 12 residues long. With 5 bases removed from V and 8 bases from J, the gap between germline ends came to 12 bases. The CDR3 loop is CASSTETGGYTF. The CDR3 DNA reads as TGTGCCAGCAGCACCGAAACGGGGGGCTACACCTTC.

This chain uses TRBV16 with TRBJ2-3; tentatively, D is TRBD1 (6 bases). CDR3 size: 17 residues. V lost 2 bases and J 8 bases, leaving 23 bases between the germline ends. In germline, CDR1 is KGHSY, CDR2 FQNENV. The DNA for the CDR3 is TGTGCCAGCAGCCAACGGACACCAGGACAGATTGGCCTTACGCAGTATTTT. Translating it yields CASSQRTPGQIGLTQYF.

The CDR3 is CASRGTGYGYTF. DNA for the CDR3: TGTGCCAGCAGGGGGACAGGCTATGGCTACACCTTC. The gene calls are TRBV5-6 and TRBJ1-2; 8 positions match TRBD1. This CDR3 has 12 residues. Per the germline V gene, CDR1 is SGHDT and CDR2 is YYEEEE. The V segment lost 5 bases and the J segment 4 bases; nucleotides outside the gene matches: 1.

The chain combines TRBV10-3 with TRBJ1-2; D perhaps matches TRBD1 (5 bases). The V gene's germline CDR1 is ENHRY and CDR2 SYGVKD. V was cut by 9 bases and J by 6 bases, with 23 bases left in between. The CDR3 has 15 amino acids. CDR3 sequence: CAIKTGTTIYHGYTF. In DNA form, the CDR3 reads TGTGCCATAAAGACCGGGACTACTATATACCATGGCTACACCTTC.

This sequence joins TRBV19 and TRBJ1-2, with D unclear. This CDR3 region has 13 residues. V gave up 3 bases and J gave up 3 bases, with 8 bases separating them. Germline values: CDR1 LNHDA, CDR2 SQIVND (reference sequence). The CDR3 nucleotides are TGTGCCAGTAGTATTATCGCGGACTATGGCTACACCTTC. Translation: CASSIIADYGYTF.

The chain couples TRBV24-1 to TRBJ2-2; 7 nucleotides agree with TRBD1. Trimming took 6 bases from V and 0 from J; bases not matched to a gene: 9. The CDR3 contains 17 residues. The V gene's germline CDR1 is KGHDR and CDR2 SFDVKD. The CDR3 sequence: CATSFKGGGPNTGELFF. The CDR3 coding sequence is TGTGCCACCAGTTTTAAAGGGGGCGGCCCGAACACCGGGGAGCTGTTTTTT.

The chain is built from TRBV6-4 and TRBJ2-6; D is possibly TRBD2 (6 bases). The CDR3 has 15 residues. The germline gives CDR1 MRHNA, CDR2 SNTAGT. The germline V and J ends were trimmed by 3 bases and 0 bases, with 6 bases remaining between them. The CDR3 DNA reads TGTGCCAGCAGTGAGGGGGGCTCTGGGGCCAACGTCCTGACTTTC. It is translated as CASSEGGSGANVLTF.